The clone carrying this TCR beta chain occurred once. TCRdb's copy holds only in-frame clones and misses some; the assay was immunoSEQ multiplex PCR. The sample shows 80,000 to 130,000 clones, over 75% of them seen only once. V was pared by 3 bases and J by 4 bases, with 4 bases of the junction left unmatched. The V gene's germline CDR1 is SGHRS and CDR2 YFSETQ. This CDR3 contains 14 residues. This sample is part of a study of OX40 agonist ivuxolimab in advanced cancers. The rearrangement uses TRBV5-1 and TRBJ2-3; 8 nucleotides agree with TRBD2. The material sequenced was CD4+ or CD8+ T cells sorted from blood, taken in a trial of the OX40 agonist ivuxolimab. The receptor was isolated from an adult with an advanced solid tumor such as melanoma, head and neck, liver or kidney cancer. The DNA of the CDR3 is TGCGCCAGCAGCTCTCCGGGAGGGTCAGATACGCAGTATTTT. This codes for CASSSPGGSDTQYF.